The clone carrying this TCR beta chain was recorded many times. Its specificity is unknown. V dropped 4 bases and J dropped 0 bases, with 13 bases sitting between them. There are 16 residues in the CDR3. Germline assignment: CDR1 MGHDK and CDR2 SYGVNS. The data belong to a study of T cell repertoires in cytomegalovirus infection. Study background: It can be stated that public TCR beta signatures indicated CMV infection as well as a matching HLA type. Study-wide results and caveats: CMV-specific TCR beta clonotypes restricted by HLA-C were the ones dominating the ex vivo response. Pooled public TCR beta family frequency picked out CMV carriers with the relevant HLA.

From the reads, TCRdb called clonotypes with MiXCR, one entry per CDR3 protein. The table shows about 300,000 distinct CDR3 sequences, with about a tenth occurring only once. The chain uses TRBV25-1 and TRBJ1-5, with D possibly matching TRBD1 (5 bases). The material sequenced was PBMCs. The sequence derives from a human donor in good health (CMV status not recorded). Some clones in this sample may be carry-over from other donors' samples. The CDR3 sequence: CASSGGTDFSNQPQHF. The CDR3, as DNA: TGTGCCAGCAGTGGAGGGACCGACTTTAGCAATCAGCCCCAGCATTTT. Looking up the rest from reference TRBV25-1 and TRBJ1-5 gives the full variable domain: EADIYQTPRYLVIGTGKKITLECSQTMGHDKMYWYQQDPGMELHLIHYSYGVNSTEKGDLSSESTVSRIRTEHFPLTLESARPSHTSQYLCASSGGTDFSNQPQHFGDGTRLSIL.